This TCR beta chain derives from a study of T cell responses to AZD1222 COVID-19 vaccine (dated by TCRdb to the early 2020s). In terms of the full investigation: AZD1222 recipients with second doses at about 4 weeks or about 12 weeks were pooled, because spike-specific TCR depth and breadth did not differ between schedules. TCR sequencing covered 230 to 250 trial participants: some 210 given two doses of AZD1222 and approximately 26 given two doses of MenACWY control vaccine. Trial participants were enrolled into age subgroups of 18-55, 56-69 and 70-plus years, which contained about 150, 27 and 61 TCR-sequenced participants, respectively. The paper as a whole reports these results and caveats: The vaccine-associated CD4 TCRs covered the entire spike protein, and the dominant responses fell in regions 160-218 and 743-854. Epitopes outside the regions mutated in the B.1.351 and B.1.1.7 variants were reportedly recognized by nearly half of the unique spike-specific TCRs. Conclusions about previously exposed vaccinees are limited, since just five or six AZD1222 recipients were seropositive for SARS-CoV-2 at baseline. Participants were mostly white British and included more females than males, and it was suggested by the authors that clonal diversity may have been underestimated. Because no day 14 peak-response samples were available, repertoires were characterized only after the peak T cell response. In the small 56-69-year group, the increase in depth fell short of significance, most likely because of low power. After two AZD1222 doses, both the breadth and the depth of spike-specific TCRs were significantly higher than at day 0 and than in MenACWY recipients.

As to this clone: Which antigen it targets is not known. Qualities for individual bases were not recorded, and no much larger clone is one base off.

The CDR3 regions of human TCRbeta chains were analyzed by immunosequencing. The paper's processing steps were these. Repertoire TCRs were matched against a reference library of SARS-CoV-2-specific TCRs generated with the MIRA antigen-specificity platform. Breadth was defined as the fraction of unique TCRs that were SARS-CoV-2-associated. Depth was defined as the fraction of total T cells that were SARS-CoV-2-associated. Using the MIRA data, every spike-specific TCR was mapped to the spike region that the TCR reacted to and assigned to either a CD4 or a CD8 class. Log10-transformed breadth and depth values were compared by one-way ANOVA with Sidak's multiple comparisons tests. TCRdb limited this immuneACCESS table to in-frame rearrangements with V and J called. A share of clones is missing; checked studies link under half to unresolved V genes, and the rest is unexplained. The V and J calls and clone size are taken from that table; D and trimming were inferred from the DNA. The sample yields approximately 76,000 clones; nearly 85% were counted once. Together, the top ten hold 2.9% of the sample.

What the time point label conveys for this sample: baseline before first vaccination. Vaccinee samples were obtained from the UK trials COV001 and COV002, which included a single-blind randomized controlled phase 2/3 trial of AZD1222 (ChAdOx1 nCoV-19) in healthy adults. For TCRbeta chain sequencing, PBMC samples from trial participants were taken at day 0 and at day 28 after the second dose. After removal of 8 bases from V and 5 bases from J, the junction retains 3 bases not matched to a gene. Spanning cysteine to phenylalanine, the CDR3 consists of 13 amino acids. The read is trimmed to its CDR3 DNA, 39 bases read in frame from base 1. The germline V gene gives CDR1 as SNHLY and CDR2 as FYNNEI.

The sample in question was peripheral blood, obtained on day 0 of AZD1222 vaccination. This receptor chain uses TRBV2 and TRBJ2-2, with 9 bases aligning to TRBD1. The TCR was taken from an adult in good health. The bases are TGTGCCAGCCGGGACAGGGCGACCGGGGAGCTGTTTTTT. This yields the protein CASRDRATGELFF.